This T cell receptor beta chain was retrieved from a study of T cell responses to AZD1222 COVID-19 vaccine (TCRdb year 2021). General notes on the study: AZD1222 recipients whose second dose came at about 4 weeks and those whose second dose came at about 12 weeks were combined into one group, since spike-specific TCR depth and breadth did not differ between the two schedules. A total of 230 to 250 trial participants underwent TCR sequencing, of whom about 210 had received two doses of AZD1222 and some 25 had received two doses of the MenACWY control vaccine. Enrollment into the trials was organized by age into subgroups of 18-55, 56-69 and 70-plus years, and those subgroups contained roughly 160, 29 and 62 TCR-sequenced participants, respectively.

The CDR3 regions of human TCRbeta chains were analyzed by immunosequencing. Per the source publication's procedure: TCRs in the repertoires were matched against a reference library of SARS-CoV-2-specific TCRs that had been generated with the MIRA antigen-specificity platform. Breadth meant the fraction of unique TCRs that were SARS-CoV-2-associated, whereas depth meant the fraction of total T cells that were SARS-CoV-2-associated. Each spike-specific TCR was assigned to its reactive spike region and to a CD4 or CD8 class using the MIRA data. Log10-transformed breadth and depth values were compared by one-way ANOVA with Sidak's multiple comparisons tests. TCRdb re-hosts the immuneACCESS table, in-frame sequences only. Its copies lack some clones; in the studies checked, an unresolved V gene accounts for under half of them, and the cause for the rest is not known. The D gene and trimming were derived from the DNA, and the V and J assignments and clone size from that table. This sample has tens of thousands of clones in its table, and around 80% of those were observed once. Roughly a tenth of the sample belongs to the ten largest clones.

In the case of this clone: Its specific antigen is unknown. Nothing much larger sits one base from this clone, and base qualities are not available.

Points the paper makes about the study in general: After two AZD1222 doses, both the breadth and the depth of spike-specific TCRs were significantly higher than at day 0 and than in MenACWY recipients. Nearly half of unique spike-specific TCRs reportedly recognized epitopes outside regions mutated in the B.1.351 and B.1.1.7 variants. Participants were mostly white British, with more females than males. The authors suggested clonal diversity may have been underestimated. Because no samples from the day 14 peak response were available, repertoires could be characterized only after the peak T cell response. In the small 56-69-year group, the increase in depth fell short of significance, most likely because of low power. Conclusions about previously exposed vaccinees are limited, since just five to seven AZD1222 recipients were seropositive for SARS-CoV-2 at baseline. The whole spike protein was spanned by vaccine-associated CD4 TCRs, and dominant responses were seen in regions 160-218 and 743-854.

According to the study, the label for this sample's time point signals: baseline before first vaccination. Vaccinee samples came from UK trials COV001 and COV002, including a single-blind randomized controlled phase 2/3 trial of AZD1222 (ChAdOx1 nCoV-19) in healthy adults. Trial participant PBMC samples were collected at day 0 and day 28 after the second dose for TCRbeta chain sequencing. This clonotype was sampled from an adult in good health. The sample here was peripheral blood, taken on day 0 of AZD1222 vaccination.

The nucleotide sequence is given as TGTGCCAGTAGTAGTCCCGGGGGATCGCTGTCGGAGACCCAGTACTTC. This encodes CASSSPGGSLSETQYF. The sequence joins TRBV19 to TRBJ2-5; TRBD2 could be the D gene, as 6 bases match. From a lookup of the germline V gene (reference sequence), CDR1 and CDR2 are LNHDA and SQIVND. The CDR3 goes from the cysteine to the phenylalanine over 16 residues. Solely the CDR3 DNA is kept, with 48 bases framed from the first base. V is shortened by 4 bases, J by 5 bases, and the region joining them spans 20 bases.